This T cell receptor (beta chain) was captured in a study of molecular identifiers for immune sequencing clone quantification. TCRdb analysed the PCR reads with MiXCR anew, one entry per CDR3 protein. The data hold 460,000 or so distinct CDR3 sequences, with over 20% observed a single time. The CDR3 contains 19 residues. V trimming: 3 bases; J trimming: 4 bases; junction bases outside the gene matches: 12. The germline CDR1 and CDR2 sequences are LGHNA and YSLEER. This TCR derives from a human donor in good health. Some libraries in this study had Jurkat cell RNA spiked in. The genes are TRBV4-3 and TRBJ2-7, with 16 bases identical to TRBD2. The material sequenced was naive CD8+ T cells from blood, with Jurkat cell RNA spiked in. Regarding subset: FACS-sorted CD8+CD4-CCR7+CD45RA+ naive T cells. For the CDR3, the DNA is TGCGCCAGCAGCCAGGGTGGACCGGGACTAGCGGGAGGGCTTTACGAGCAGTACTTC. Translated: CASSQGGPGLAGGLYEQYF.